This section outlines one T cell receptor (beta chain) sequence together with its context. TCRdb re-called the reads through MiXCR, storing one row per CDR3 protein. The data show 290,000 or so distinct CDR3 sequences, about 25% seen once. V lost 4 bases, J lost 0 bases, and 10 bases lay in between. Germline V gene lookup returns CDR1 SGHRS and CDR2 YFSETQ. This CDR3 is 14 amino acids long. The sample originates from a study of T cell repertoires in cytomegalovirus infection. J is TRBJ1-2 and V is TRBV5-1; perhaps TRBD1 as D (5 bases). The specimen was PBMCs. The TCR originated in a human donor in good health (CMV status not recorded). Some clones in this sample may be carry-over from other donors' samples. CDR3 protein: CASSQETANYGYTF. The DNA of the CDR3 is TGCGCCAGCAGCCAAGAGACAGCTAACTATGGCTACACCTTC.